The entry below gives a single T cell receptor beta chain sequence along with its context. CDR3 length: 15 residues. V lost 0 bases, J lost 5 bases, and 10 bases lay in between. CDR1 is SNHLY, CDR2 FYNNEI, per germline. The data belong to a study of blood T cell repertoires in COVID-19. Study as a whole: In Cohort 3, a recovered donor had either two negative PCRs, clearance, or symptom resolution. The cDNA or gDNA used as material had been derived from T cells, B-cell-depleted T cells, or PBMCs.

In the original processing: Reference gene primer amplification in the assay estimated nucleated cell counts. Sequenced by immunoSEQ multiplex PCR; TCRdb stores in-frame clones only, minus some. V and J calls and clone size are given by that table; D and trimming were obtained from the DNA. The top ten hold less than 8% of the sample, which has some 200,000 clones, roughly 84% seen once. The receptor comes from a man aged 30 to 39 in a cohort exposed to, infected with or recovered from COVID-19 (not recorded which). This chain joins TRBV2 and TRBJ2-2, with a possible D match to TRBD2 (5 bases). Sequences were obtained from PBMCs or T cells enriched from blood (not recorded which). The CDR3 coding sequence is TGTGCCAGCAGTGAAGCGCTGCGGAGGACCGGGGAGCTGTTTTTT. The encoded protein is CASSEALRRTGELFF.